This entry describes one T cell receptor beta chain. The germline CDR1 and CDR2 sequences are LNHDA and SQIVND (reference sequence). This CDR3 spans 15 amino acids. V was clipped by 6 bases and J by 0 bases; unmatched bases: 4. The data originate from a study of CD8 T cells in Susac syndrome. With random hexamers, about 0.5 to 1 ug RNA was reverse transcribed. Multiplex immunoSEQ PCR targeted 54 Vbeta and 13 Jbeta TCR beta segments. TCRdb used MiXCR to reprocess the immunoSEQ multiplex PCR reads, holding one entry per CDR3 protein. Of 130,000 or so distinct CDR3 sequences detected, 75% to 90% appear once; the ten largest clones hold around 0.51%.

The chain links TRBV19 to TRBJ2-1; TRBD2 matches 8 bases. The receptor comes from a human donor with multiple sclerosis. Material for sequencing was CD8+ T cells from PBMCs. CDR3 region: CASRPSGSSYNEQFF. The CDR3 coding sequence is TGTGCCAGTAGACCGAGCGGGAGCTCCTACAATGAGCAGTTCTTC.